This T cell receptor beta chain came from a study of blood T cell repertoires in COVID-19. Overall study: Italy, Spain and the United States were the sources of the convalescent and acute COVID-19 samples.

Clones were sequenced by immunoSEQ multiplex PCR, and TCRdb holds only the in-frame ones, with some missing. The sample yields approximately 210,000 clones, around 80% seen once. The sample consisted of peripheral blood. The TCR originated in a middle-aged woman with acute or convalescent COVID-19.

CDR3 bases: TGTGCCAGCAGCTACGACAGATTCTTGTGGCCCCAGTACTTC. Its translation is CASSYDRFLWPQYF. J is TRBJ2-5 and V is TRBV5-5, with D perhaps matching TRBD1 (5 bases). V was trimmed by 3 bases and J by 9 bases, leaving 18 bases between them. CDR1 is SGHKS, CDR2 YYEKEE, per germline (reference sequence). The CDR3 has 14 amino acids. Full variable domain (missing parts from reference TRBV5-5 and TRBJ2-5): DAGVTQSPTHLIKTRGQQVTLRCSPISGHKSVSWYQQVLGQGPQFIFQYYEKEERGRGNFPDRFSARQFPNYSSELNVNALLLGDSALYLCASSYDRFLWPQYFGPGTRLLVL.